A single sample gave rise to the 27 T cell receptor beta chains below, sequenced in a study of regulatory T cells in long-lasting Graves disease. Both iRepertoire HTBI primers and Arm-PCR of CDR3 regions were used to build the TCR beta libraries. A single record per CDR3 protein comes from TCRdb applying MiXCR to the multiplex PCR reads. The sample holds 550,000 or so distinct CDR3 sequences; 9.5% to 15% are singletons and the top ten take 7.5% to 9%. The time point was: newly diagnosed GD, antithyroid drugs for less than 3 months. PBMC-extracted RNA yielded the TCR library. These data are also associated with another study on T cells in Graves' hyperthyroidism and ophthalmopathy.

Sample: peripheral blood mononuclear cells (PBMCs), taken at new diagnosis, from a patient treated with antithyroid drugs. The receptors derive from a woman aged 25 to 39 with Graves disease.

This clonotype was seen many times. In DNA, the CDR3 is TGCAGCGCGCCCCGGGACTTTTCCTACAATGAGCAGTTCTTC. This encodes CSAPRDFSYNEQFF. The chain has TRBV29-1 and TRBJ2-1; possibly TRBD2 for D (6 bases). The germline V and J ends were trimmed by 7 bases and 1 base, with 14 bases remaining between them. CDR1 and CDR2 (germline): SQVTM, ANQGSEA. There are 14 residues in the CDR3.

The sample holds many counts of this clonotype. This rearrangement joins TRBV12-3 or TRBV12-4 to TRBJ1-2; 11 bases are shared with TRBD1. The CDR3 covers 14 residues. Trimming cost V 4 bases and J 4 bases; bases outside gene matches: 2. CDR3 in DNA: TGTGCCAGCAGTTGGACAGGGGGCGCCTATGGCTACACCTTC. As protein: CASSWTGGAYGYTF.

This clonotype was seen ten or more times. This rearrangement joins TRBV2 to TRBJ2-1, with TRBD2 identical over 10 bases. There are 16 residues in the CDR3. The V and J ends lost 2 bases and 7 bases, in that order; junction bases with no gene match: 8. Germline V gene data show CDR1 as SNHLY and CDR2 as FYNNEI. CDR3 sequence reads: CASSERAGGFRNEQFF. The CDR3 DNA follows: TGTGCCAGCAGTGAAAGAGCGGGAGGGTTCAGGAATGAGCAGTTCTTC.

This clonotype was recorded many times. The chain uses TRBV2 and TRBJ2-1; perhaps TRBD1 as D (6 bases). Germline CDR1 reads SNHLY; CDR2 reads FYNNEI. The CDR3 contains 12 residues. V was clipped by 8 bases and J by 8 bases, with 13 bases between them. The DNA for the CDR3 is TGTGCCAGCGGGGGCCTCTCGGATGAGCAGTTCTTC. Its translation is CASGGLSDEQFF.

This clonotype was counted at least ten times. The chain couples TRBV5-5 to TRBJ2-5; 14 nucleotides line up with TRBD2. The CDR3 has 17 residues. The germline CDR1 and CDR2 sequences are SGHKS and YYEKEE (reference sequence). V lost 6 bases and J lost 5; bases outside the gene matches: 12. The CDR3 DNA reads as TGTGCCAGCACCCCGAACGGACTAGCGGGAGGAAAGGAGACCCAGTACTTC. It encodes CASTPNGLAGGKETQYF.

This clonotype was seen ten or more times. The chain joins TRBV11-2 to TRBJ2-2; 8 bases match TRBD2. V lost 4 bases, J lost 6 bases, and 10 bases stayed unmatched. CDR3 size: 16 residues. CDR1 is SGHAT, CDR2 FQNNGV, per germline. As DNA, the CDR3 is TGTGCCAGCAGCTGGATAAGCGGGAGTAGGGCCGGGGAGCTGTTTTTT. Its protein is CASSWISGSRAGELFF.

In DNA form, the CDR3 reads TGTGCCAGTAGTATAGATCCGATAGGGGGCCTCTTCATGAACACTGAAGCTTTCTTT. Protein: CASSIDPIGGLFMNTEAFF. The gene calls are TRBV19 and TRBJ1-1; TRBD1 agrees at 7 bases. The CDR3 covers 19 residues. With 0 bases clipped from V and 0 bases from J, the junction kept 13 bases outside the gene matches. Per the germline V gene, CDR1 is LNHDA and CDR2 is SQIVND (reference sequence). The variable domain in full, completed from reference TRBV19 and TRBJ1-1, reads DGGITQSPKYLFRKEGQNVTLSCEQNLNHDAMYWYRQDPGQGLRLIYYSQIVNDFQKGDIAEGYSVSREKKESFPLTVTSAQKNPTAFYLCASSIDPIGGLFMNTEAFFGQGTRLTVV.

This clonotype was seen many times. The V call is TRBV24-1, the J call TRBJ1-3; D unclear. This CDR3 is 14 amino acids long. V lost 2 bases, J lost 3 bases, and 7 bases lay in between. Per germline, CDR1 KGHDR and CDR2 SFDVKD. The CDR3 sequence: CATSDSLYGNTIYF. The CDR3 DNA follows: TGTGCCACCAGTGATTCCCTATATGGAAACACCATATATTTT.

This clonotype was detected many times. The chain has TRBV19 and TRBJ1-5, with a weak D call TRBD1 (6 bases). The CDR3 contains 11 residues. V shed 3 bases and J shed 13 bases, with 10 bases lying between them. Germline CDR1 reads LNHDA; CDR2 reads SQIVND (reference sequence). The CDR3 spells CASSMGATQHF. CDR3 sequence (DNA): TGTGCCAGTAGTATGGGGGCGACTCAGCATTTT.

This clonotype was seen ten or more times. CDR3 DNA sequence: TGTGCCAGTAGTAATAGACAGCGCGCAACTAATGAAAAACTGTTTTTT. It encodes CASSNRQRATNEKLFF. V and J are TRBV19 and TRBJ1-4; tentatively, D is TRBD1 (5 bases). Germline CDR1 reads LNHDA; CDR2 reads SQIVND (reference sequence). Between the trimmed V and J ends, which lost 4 bases and 0 bases, there was a span of 12 bases. CDR3 length equals 16 residues.

This chain joins TRBV3-1 and TRBJ2-6; D is ambiguous. V was clipped by 1 base and J by 1 base, with 14 bases between them. CDR1 and CDR2 from the germline V gene are LGHDT and YNNKEL (reference sequence). The CDR3 runs to 18 residues. The CDR3 sequence: CASSQGFPQSSGANVLTF. As DNA, the CDR3 is TGTGCCAGCAGCCAAGGTTTCCCCCAGAGTTCTGGGGCCAACGTCCTGACTTTC.

This clonotype was seen a few times. The chain couples TRBV7-2 to TRBJ1-2; 8 bases fit TRBD1. The CDR3 sequence is 13 residues long. Germline assignment: CDR1 SGHTA and CDR2 FQGNSA. Trimming cost V 4 bases and J 11 bases; bases outside gene matches: 9. CDR3 in amino acids: CASSSPGQGPYTF. The CDR3 bases are TGTGCCAGCAGCTCTCCCGGACAGGGACCTTACACCTTC.

This clonotype was seen at least ten times. This chain uses TRBV13 with TRBJ2-7; no definite D call. The CDR3 runs 14 residues. Germline V gene data show CDR1 as PRHDT and CDR2 as FYEKMQ (reference sequence). The V and J ends lost 5 bases and 6 bases respectively, with 17 bases between them. The CDR3 protein is CASSPSRNPIEQYF. DNA of the CDR3: TGTGCCAGCAGCCCCAGTAGGAACCCGATCGAGCAGTACTTC.

The rearrangement uses TRBV5-1 and TRBJ2-1, with 12 nucleotides matching TRBD1. CDR1 SGHRS and CDR2 YFSETQ come from the germline V gene. CDR3 length: 16 amino acids. Trimming took 0 bases from V and 8 from J; bases not matched to a gene: 6. The CDR3 sequence: CASSLGGTGGRYEQFF. The CDR3 nucleotides read TGCGCCAGCAGCTTGGGGGGGACAGGGGGCCGGTATGAGCAGTTCTTC.

This clonotype was counted between two and nine times. This rearrangement joins TRBV2 to TRBJ2-2, with D perhaps TRBD1 or TRBD2 (5 bases each). This CDR3 is 15 amino acids long. Trimming took off 7 bases at V and 0 bases at J, with 12 bases between the two ends. Germline CDR1 is SNHLY and CDR2 is FYNNEI. In nucleotides, the CDR3 is TGTGCCAGCATCGGGGCGCGGTCGAACACCGGGGAGCTGTTTTTT. Translation: CASIGARSNTGELFF.

The table lists this clonotype with many counts. The V and J genes are TRBV29-1 and TRBJ2-1; D call uncertain. Germline loops: CDR1 SQVTM, CDR2 ANQGSEA. The CDR3 covers 11 residues. Trimming took 5 bases from V and 2 from J, leaving 4 bases between them. The CDR3 here is CSVLAYNEQFF. The CDR3 DNA reads TGCAGCGTTCTAGCCTACAATGAGCAGTTCTTC.

This clonotype has ten or more counts. The V gene is TRBV11-1, the J gene TRBJ1-2; D not certain. CDR1 SGHAT and CDR2 FQDESV come from the germline V gene (reference sequence). The CDR3 covers 15 residues. V was trimmed by 1 base and J by 4 bases, leaving 13 bases between them. CDR3 nucleotide sequence: TGTGCCAGCAGCTTAGACGGTTTTATGGGCTATGGCTACACCTTC. Encoded protein: CASSLDGFMGYGYTF.

The chain links TRBV11-2 to TRBJ1-3; perhaps TRBD1 as D (6 bases). In germline, CDR1 is SGHAT, CDR2 FQNNGV. CDR3 length equals 15 residues. Trimming removed 5 bases at V and 3 bases at J, with 14 bases between. The chain's CDR3 is CASSQAAGVGNTIYF. CDR3 sequence (DNA): TGTGCCAGCAGCCAGGCGGCAGGGGTTGGAAACACCATATATTTT.

This clonotype has a handful of counts. This CDR3 fails to terminate in the conserved phenylalanine or tryptophan, so it likely reflects a read error. The chain recombines TRBV30 with TRBJ1-2; no firm D call. V was cut by 0 bases and J by 8 bases, with 10 bases left in between. This CDR3 comprises 12 residues. Germline-derived CDR1 and CDR2 are GTSNPN and SVGIG (reference sequence). In nucleotides, the CDR3 is TGTGCCTGGAGTGTAGCCACTGAGGGCTACACCCTC. This codes for CAWSVATEGYTL.

This clonotype was recorded at least ten times. The chain couples TRBV30 to TRBJ1-2, with 8 bases that match TRBD1. With V trimmed by 1 base and J by 14 bases, 15 bases remained unmatched. From germline, CDR1 is GTSNPN and CDR2 SVGIG (reference sequence). CDR3 length: 14 residues. The CDR3 region is CAWSGFAPTQGGTF. The CDR3 DNA reads TGTGCCTGGAGTGGCTTCGCACCAACACAGGGGGGGACCTTC.

In its sample, this clonotype was seen many times. CDR3 sequence (DNA): TGTGCCAGCAGCTCTCGGACTAGCGGGACTGTGGGTGAGCAGTTCTTC. As protein: CASSSRTSGTVGEQFF. The chain couples TRBV9 to TRBJ2-1; 12 positions agree with TRBD2. CDR1 is SGDLS, CDR2 YYNGEE, per germline. Germline trimming cut 4 bases from V and 9 bases from J; bases unmatched to any gene: 11. The CDR3 sequence is 16 residues long.

This clonotype was found many times. The chain has TRBV28 and TRBJ1-2; D ambiguous. The CDR3 is 14 amino acids. Trimming stripped 2 bases from V and 4 bases from J, with 11 bases between. From germline, CDR1 is MDHEN and CDR2 SYDVKM. The CDR3 loop is CASSLLGSVYGYTF. CDR3 bases: TGTGCCAGCAGTTTACTAGGCAGCGTCTATGGCTACACCTTC.

A word on this clonotype: This may be a read error: a much more frequent sequence differs by one nucleotide. The CDR3 ends on some other residue instead of the conserved phenylalanine or tryptophan, so this is likely a read error. CDR3 loop: CASSVLPSTYNEQFL. CDR3 DNA: TGTGCCAGCAGTGTGCTTCCCTCGACCTACAATGAGCAGTTCCTC. The rearrangement links TRBV7-2 to TRBJ2-1; D is ambiguous. V shed 6 bases and J shed 2 bases, with 14 bases lying between them. The CDR3 is 15 amino acids. Germline CDR1 and CDR2: SGHTA and FQGNSA.

This clonotype has a count of ten or more. The gene calls are TRBV19 and TRBJ1-5; no reliable D call. Germline CDR1 reads LNHDA; CDR2 reads SQIVND (reference sequence). V dropped 3 bases and J dropped 1 base, with 4 bases sitting between them. The CDR3 runs 13 residues. The chain's CDR3 is CASSIQSNQPQHF. The CDR3 bases are TGTGCCAGTAGTATCCAGAGCAATCAGCCCCAGCATTTT. Together with reference TRBV19 and TRBJ1-5, the CDR3 gives the full variable domain: DGGITQSPKYLFRKEGQNVTLSCEQNLNHDAMYWYRQDPGQGLRLIYYSQIVNDFQKGDIAEGYSVSREKKESFPLTVTSAQKNPTAFYLCASSIQSNQPQHFGDGTRLSIL.

The rearrangement links TRBV5-6 to TRBJ1-4, with D possibly TRBD1 on 5 matching bases. V was pared by 2 bases and J by 3 bases, with 11 bases between. There are 15 residues in the CDR3. Germline CDR1 and CDR2: SGHDT and YYEEEE. CDR3 in DNA: TGTGCCAGCAGCTTAAGAACAGGAGCTAATGAAAAACTGTTTTTT. Translation gives CASSLRTGANEKLFF.

Many counts were recorded for this clonotype. The chain has TRBV30 and TRBJ2-1; 15 positions agree with TRBD2. With V trimmed by 5 bases and J by 5 bases, 7 bases remained unmatched. Germline V gives CDR1 GTSNPN, CDR2 SVGIG (reference sequence). This CDR3 comprises 16 residues. As DNA, the CDR3 is TGTGCCTGGTCCGGGACTAGCGGGAGGATTAACAATGAGCAGTTCTTC. Amino acid sequence: CAWSGTSGRINNEQFF.

This clonotype was picked up many times. The J gene is TRBJ1-5, the V gene TRBV7-9; possible D gene TRBD1, 5 bases. CDR1 is SEHNR, CDR2 FQNEAQ, per germline (reference sequence). The CDR3 runs 15 residues. V lost 0 bases, J lost 4 bases, and 10 bases lay in between. The DNA for the CDR3 is TGTGCCAGCAGCTTAGCTCTCGCAGGGAATCAGCCCCAGCATTTT. Protein sequence: CASSLALAGNQPQHF.